These 10 T cell receptor beta chains came from one sample sequenced in a study of CD8+CD57+ T cells in acquired aplastic anemia. The template used for profiling TCR beta VDJ and CDR3 was genomic DNA. TCRdb re-analysed the reads in MiXCR, keeping a single row per CDR3 protein. The data hold roughly 500,000 distinct CDR3 sequences, with around 32% observed a single time. Previously, flow cytometry had revealed CD8+CD57+ cell expansion in the patients chosen for sequencing. The sample consisted of sorted CD4+, CD8+, or CD8+CD57+ T cells (not recorded which) from PBMCs. The receptors originated from a human donor with aplastic anemia.

This chain connects TRBV10-3 to TRBJ1-1; 9 bases are shared with TRBD1. Germline V gene data show CDR1 as ENHRY and CDR2 as SYGVKD. The CDR3 is made up of 13 amino acids. Germline trimming cut 6 bases from V and 7 bases from J; bases unmatched to any gene: 6. The CDR3 loop reads CAIRGTGTNEAFF. The CDR3 coding sequence is TGTGCCATCAGGGGGACAGGGACTAATGAAGCTTTCTTT.

V usage is TRBV20-1 and J usage is TRBJ2-3; 7 nucleotides line up with TRBD2. The CDR3 length is 14 residues. The V segment lost 8 bases and the J segment 3 bases; nucleotides outside the gene matches: 11. Per the germline V gene, CDR1 is DFQATT and CDR2 is SNEGSKA (reference sequence). CDR3 loop: CSPTLGGGTDTQYF. The DNA of the CDR3 is TGCAGTCCCACTCTGGGCGGGGGAACAGATACGCAGTATTTT.

In its sample, this clonotype was seen a few times. This chain uses TRBV20-1 with TRBJ1-1, with no clear D. V dropped 6 bases and J dropped 7 bases, with 24 bases sitting between them. The CDR3 is made up of 15 amino acids. Per the germline V gene, CDR1 is DFQATT and CDR2 is SNEGSKA (reference sequence). CDR3 nucleotide sequence: TGCAGTGCCACCGGGGAGGGAGGATATGTTGGTGAAGCTTTCTTT. Its translation: CSATGEGGYVGEAFF.

This clonotype was seen at least ten times. The chain carries TRBV7-3 and TRBJ1-1; TRBD1 is a possible D gene (5 bases). Trimming left V 5 bases short and J 3 bases short, with 16 bases between. From germline, CDR1 is SGHTA and CDR2 FQGTGA. The CDR3 has 15 residues. The CDR3 spells CASSTTGTTDTEAFF. The CDR3 bases are TGTGCCAGCAGCACAACCGGGACGACGGACACTGAAGCTTTCTTT.

This clonotype showed up many times. The V gene is TRBV7-9, the J gene TRBJ1-6; D is perhaps TRBD1 (5 bases). CDR1 SEHNR and CDR2 FQNEAQ come from the germline V gene (reference sequence). The CDR3 is 17 residues long. The ends were cut back, 1 base at V and 6 bases at J, with 16 bases in the middle. CDR3 residues: CASSLVIGTQGNSPLHF. The CDR3 nucleotides are TGTGCCAGCAGCTTAGTTATCGGGACCCAGGGTAATTCACCCCTCCACTTT.

A note on this clonotype: At one end the junction does not follow the germline gene, possibly because of a read error. The genes are TRBV5-1 and TRBJ1-5; D gene unclear. Germline lookup yields CDR1 SGHRS and CDR2 YFSETQ. The CDR3 sequence is 12 residues long. The DNA of the CDR3 is TGCGACAGCAGCTTCCCAGATCAGCCCCAGCATTTT. Encoded protein: CDSSFPDQPQHF. The full variable domain, completed using reference TRBV5-1 and TRBJ1-5, is KAGVTQTPRYLIKTRGQQVTLSCSPISGHRSVSWYQQTPGQGLQFLFEYFSETQRNKGNFPGRFSGRQFSNSRSEMNVSTLELGDSALYLCDSSFPDQPQHFGDGTRLSIL.

The table lists this clonotype with many counts. This sequence joins TRBV19 and TRBJ2-5; TRBD2 matches at 8 bases. There are 14 residues in the CDR3. Germline V CDR1 and CDR2: LNHDA, SQIVND (reference sequence). Trimming at V came to 6 bases and at J to 5 bases, leaving 8 bases not matched to a gene. In DNA form, the CDR3 reads TGTGCCAGTAGCCTCCAGAGCGGGGGTGAGACCCAGTACTTC. Its protein product is CASSLQSGGETQYF.

At least ten counts were recorded for this clonotype. The rearrangement uses TRBV11-2 and TRBJ1-2; D is undetermined. CDR3 length: 14 residues. Germline V CDR1 and CDR2: SGHAT, FQNNGV. Trimming took off 5 bases at V and 7 bases at J, with 17 bases between the two ends. CDR3 nucleotide sequence: TGTGCCAGCAGCCCAGAGGAGCCATTGAGTGGCTACACCTTC. Amino acids: CASSPEEPLSGYTF. Complete variable domain (other parts from reference TRBV11-2 and TRBJ1-2): EAGVAQSPRYKIIEKRQSVAFWCNPISGHATLYWYQQILGQGPKLLIQFQNNGVVDDSQLPKDRFSAERLKGVDSTLKIQPAKLEDSAVYLCASSPEEPLSGYTFGSGTRLTVV.

The chain links TRBV5-1 to TRBJ2-3; 7 nucleotides match TRBD1. CDR3 size: 15 residues. Germline CDR1 reads SGHRS; CDR2 reads YFSETQ. The V and J ends lost 0 bases and 8 bases, in that order; junction bases with no gene match: 9. The CDR3 bases are TGCGCCAGCAGCTTGGGGCTCGGGACAGCAAGTACGCAGTATTTT. Amino acid sequence: CASSLGLGTASTQYF.

The sample holds many counts of this clonotype. V is TRBV7-3 and J is TRBJ1-5, with TRBD1 matching 7 bases. Trimming at V came to 5 bases and at J to 6 bases, leaving 4 bases not matched to a gene. The germline gives CDR1 SGHTA, CDR2 FQGTGA. This CDR3 region has 13 residues. The CDR3 region is CASSKTGSQPQHF. The CDR3 nucleotides are TGTGCCAGCAGCAAGACAGGGTCTCAGCCCCAGCATTTT.